This T cell receptor (beta chain) was found in a study of PD-1 blockade in classical Hodgkin lymphoma. Data came from immunoSEQ multiplex PCR; TCRdb stores just in-frame clones and leaves some out. Of fewer than 5,000 clones in the sample, around three quarters were seen once. With no exception, relapse followed autologous stem cell transplantation in all patients, and brentuximab vedotin exposure varied. The TCR was taken from a human donor with classical Hodgkin lymphoma. The starting material was peripheral blood mononuclear cells (PBMCs), obtained at baseline.

The CDR3 DNA reads TGTGCCAGCAACGTCCCTGGGCAGGGCGAGTCACCCCTCCACTTT. Translating gives CASNVPGQGESPLHF. The chain carries TRBV28 and TRBJ1-6; D perhaps matches TRBD1 (5 bases). CDR1 MDHEN and CDR2 SYDVKM come from the germline V gene. The CDR3 sequence is 15 residues long. Trimming shortened V by 7 bases and J by 10 bases, and 20 bases separated the two germline ends.